This record covers a single TCR beta chain. The data were obtained in a study of shared clonotypes between healthy human individuals. Deep-level running was used for the assay. Generated by immunoSEQ multiplex PCR, the TCRdb table keeps only in-frame clones and is missing some. This table has hundreds of thousands of clones, approximately 73% appearing once. Donors included only healthy HIV-negative adults lacking recent acute infections or vaccinations. The donors were all Caucasian adults (living in Nashville, Tennessee). The germline CDR1 and CDR2 sequences are MNHEY and SMNVEV (reference sequence). CDR3 length: 14 amino acids. Trimming removed 6 bases at V and 3 bases at J, with 15 bases between.

The receptor comes from a woman between 25 and 40 years old in good health. The chain joins TRBV27 to TRBJ2-7, with D possibly called TRBD1 or TRBD2 (6 bases each). The specimen sequenced was memory CD4+ T cells sorted from blood. The subset denotes: CD45RA-negative fraction. The CDR3 region has the DNA TGTGCCAGCAGCCGGGGGCCCCCCGTCTACGAGCAGTACTTC. Translated: CASSRGPPVYEQYF.